Sequencing of this TCR beta chain was carried out in a study of T-cell reconstitution after alpha-beta-depleted transplantation in children. Unique molecular identifiers were incorporated when the TCRbeta library was constructed. TCRdb reanalysed the PCR reads using MiXCR and keeps one entry per CDR3 protein. The sample yields 500,000 to 750,000 distinct CDR3 sequences, over 10% seen once. This CDR3 contains 14 residues. The V end lost 7 bases, the J end lost 0 bases, and 12 bases lay between the germline ends. Germline CDR1 is SQVTM and CDR2 is ANQGSEA. Study findings and constraints: A year post-transplant, T-cell counts and diversity derived mostly from newly produced T cells. Some patients' high day-60 TCRbeta diversity was attributed to recipient cells surviving conditioning. Alpha-beta T cells present about two months after transplant were reported to originate from several hundred expanded graft clones.

Ten or more counts support this clonotype. Its target is unknown. The receptor was isolated from a male patient between 5 and 17 years old who had a stem cell transplant for acute myeloid leukemia, so the T cells may come from the graft donor. Sequenced material: PBMCs, mostly from graft donor cells, taken 360 days after TCRalphabeta/CD19-depleted stem cell transplant. The genes are TRBV29-1 and TRBJ2-2; D uncertain. The DNA of the CDR3 is TGCAGCGCTCTCAGGATTCCGAACACCGGGGAGCTGTTTTTT. Protein product: CSALRIPNTGELFF.